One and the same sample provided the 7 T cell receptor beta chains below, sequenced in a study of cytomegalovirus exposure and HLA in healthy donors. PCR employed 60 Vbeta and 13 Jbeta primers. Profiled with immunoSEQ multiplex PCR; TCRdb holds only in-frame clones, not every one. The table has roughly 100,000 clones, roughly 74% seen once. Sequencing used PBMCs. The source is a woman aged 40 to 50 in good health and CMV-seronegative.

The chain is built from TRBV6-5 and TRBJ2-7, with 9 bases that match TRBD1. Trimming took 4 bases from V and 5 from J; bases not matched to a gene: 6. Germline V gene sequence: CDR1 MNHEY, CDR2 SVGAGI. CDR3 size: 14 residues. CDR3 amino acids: CASSWQTGGDEQYF. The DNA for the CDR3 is TGTGCCAGCAGTTGGCAGACAGGGGGGGACGAGCAGTACTTC.

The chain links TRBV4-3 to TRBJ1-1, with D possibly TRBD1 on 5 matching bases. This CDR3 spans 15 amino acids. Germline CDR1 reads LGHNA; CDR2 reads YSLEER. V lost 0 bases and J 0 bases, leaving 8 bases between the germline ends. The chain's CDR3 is CASSQERGVNTEAFF. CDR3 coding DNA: TGCGCCAGCAGCCAAGAAAGGGGTGTGAACACTGAAGCTTTCTTT.

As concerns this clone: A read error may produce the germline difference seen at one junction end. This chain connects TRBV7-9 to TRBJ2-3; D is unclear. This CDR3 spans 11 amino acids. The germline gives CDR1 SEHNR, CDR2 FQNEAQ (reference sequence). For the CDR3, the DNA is TGTTCCAGCAGCCTAAAGTATACGCAGTATTTT. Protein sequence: CSSSLKYTQYF.

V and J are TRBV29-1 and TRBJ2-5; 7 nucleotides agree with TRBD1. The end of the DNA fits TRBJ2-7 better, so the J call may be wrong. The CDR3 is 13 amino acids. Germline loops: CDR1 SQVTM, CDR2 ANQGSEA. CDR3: CSVVRTGTYEQYF. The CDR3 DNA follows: TGCAGCGTTGTTAGGACAGGTACCTACGAGCAGTACTTC.

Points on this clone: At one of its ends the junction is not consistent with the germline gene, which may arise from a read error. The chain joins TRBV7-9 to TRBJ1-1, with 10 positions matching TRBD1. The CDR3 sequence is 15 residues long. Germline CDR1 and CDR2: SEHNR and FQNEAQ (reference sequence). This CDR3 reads CSSSPWTGGVTEAFF. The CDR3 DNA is TGTTCCAGCAGCCCGTGGACAGGGGGAGTAACTGAAGCTTTCTTT.

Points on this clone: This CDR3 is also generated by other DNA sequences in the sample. CDR3 DNA sequence: TGCGCCAGCAGCCCCGGGACAGGGTCCTACGAGCAGTACTTC. Protein sequence: CASSPGTGSYEQYF. This chain links TRBV5-1 with TRBJ2-7; 9 nucleotides agree with TRBD1. The germline CDR1 and CDR2 sequences are SGHRS and YFSETQ. The CDR3 has 14 residues. The ends lost 4 bases at V and 1 base at J; junction bases unmatched: 3.

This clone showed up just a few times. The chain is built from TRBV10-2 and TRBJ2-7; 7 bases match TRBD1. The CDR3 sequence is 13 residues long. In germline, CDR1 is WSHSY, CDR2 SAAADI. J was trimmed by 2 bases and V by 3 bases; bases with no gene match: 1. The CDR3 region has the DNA TGCGCCAGCAGTGATACAGGGGCCTACGAGCAGTACTTC. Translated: CASSDTGAYEQYF.